Listed below are T cell receptor beta chains from one sample, sequenced in a study of tumor-infiltrating lymphocytes in primary liver carcinoma. TCRdb reanalysed the multiplex PCR reads using MiXCR and keeps one entry per CDR3 protein. The data contain roughly 200,000 distinct CDR3 sequences, around 81% of them singletons. The specimen was tumor tissue from primary liver carcinoma. Source of these receptors: a man in his forties with primary liver carcinoma and hepatitis B virus infection. CDR3s include the opening cysteine and the closing phenylalanine or tryptophan. A D gene is named only where the DNA matches it firmly. Only some rows state a clone size, as once, few, many or a class for expanded clones.

j_call clone_size v_call d_call cdr3_aa cdr3_nt
TRBJ2-3 . TRBV6-6 TRBD2 CASRPLGTSGLTDTQYF TGTGCCAGCAGACCGCTGGGTACTAGCGGTCTCACAGATACGCAATATTTT
TRBJ2-5 . TRBV5-5 . CAYSLATETQYF TGTGCCTACAGCTTGGCTACAGAGACCCAGTACTTC
TRBJ2-3 . TRBV29-1 . CCVRTGGGDTQYF TGCTGCGTTAGGACGGGGGGCGGAGATACGCAGTATTTT
TRBJ1-1 . TRBV4-2 . CASSPRVSGLNIEAFF TGTGCCAGCAGCCCGAGGGTCTCCGGACTGAACATTGAAGCCTTCTTT
TRBJ2-1 . TRBV11-1 . CVSTLGREKNEQFF TGTGTCAGCACTTTAGGACGGGAGAAAAATGAGCAGTTCTTC
TRBJ2-2 . TRBV6-2/TRBV6-3 TRBD2 CASTTPVGGSPGELLF TGTGCCAGCACTACCCCCGTGGGCGGGAGCCCCGGGGAGCTGCTTTTT
TRBJ2-7 . TRBV7-2 TRBD1 CASSPRGTGSYEQYF TGTGCCAGCAGCCCGAGGGGGACAGGGTCCTACGAGCAGTACTTC
TRBJ2-2 . TRBV29-1 . CRVLGPGPAGELLF TGCAGAGTCCTCGGTCCGGGACCCGCCGGGGAGCTGTTATTT
TRBJ2-1 . TRBV14 . CASSALVGWVNNEHFF TGTGCCAGCAGTGCCTTAGTGGGATGGGTAAACAATGAGCATTTCTTC
TRBJ2-1 . TRBV11-2 TRBD2 CACSYPGTSGGNEQFF TGTGCTTGTAGCTACCCCGGGACTAGCGGTGGCAATGAGCAGTTCTTC
TRBJ2-1 many TRBV11-3 TRBD2 CASSSGGSWEQFF TGTGCCAGCAGCTCGGGAGGTAGCTGGGAGCAGTTCTTC
TRBJ2-1 . TRBV29-1 . CSVEYEGEQFF TGCAGCGTTGAATATGAAGGTGAGCAGTTCTTC
TRBJ1-1 once TRBV6-5 . CASSYSTAWNTEAFF TGTGCCAGCAGTTACTCGACTGCCTGGAACACTGAAGCTTTCTTT
TRBJ2-1 . TRBV5-1 TRBD2 CASIPGASGRNEQFF TGCGCCAGCATCCCGGGGGCTAGCGGGAGGAATGAGCAGTTCTTC
TRBJ2-5 . TRBV5-1 TRBD2 CASSPYGLAGEQETQYF TGCGCCAGCAGCCCCTACGGACTAGCGGGGGAGCAAGAGACCCAGTACTTC
TRBJ2-7 once TRBV13 . CASSSYTHSGEQYF TGTGCCAGTAGCTCCTATACTCATTCGGGCGAGCAGTACTTC
TRBJ2-2 many TRBV19 TRBD1 CASNTGVTGELFF TGTGCCAGTAATACAGGGGTCACCGGGGAGCTGTTTTTT
TRBJ1-6 . TRBV11-2 . CASSLGDDGYNPLIHF TGTGCCAGCAGCTTAGGGGACGACGGTTATAATCCACTCATCCACTTT
TRBJ2-6 . TRBV9 TRBD2 CASSLAVGQRELSGANVLTF TGTGCCAGCAGCCTCGCCGTGGGGCAGCGGGAACTTTCTGGGGCCAACGTCCTGACTTTC
TRBJ2-5 once TRBV10-3 . CPIGGGALHETQYF TGTCCCATCGGAGGGGGGGCCCTACATGAGACCCAGTACTTC
TRBJ1-5 . TRBV19 . CASSIMETVGNQPQHF TGTGCCAGTAGTATCATGGAGACAGTGGGGAATCAGCCCCAGCATTTT
TRBJ2-2 . TRBV6-1 . CASGVRTAGSCFF .
TRBJ2-3 . TRBV5-1 . CSSSLNDRTSTDTQYF TGCTCCAGCAGTTTGAACGACCGCACTAGCACAGATACGCAGTATTTT
TRBJ2-1 . TRBV12-3/TRBV12-4 . CAGRFQTSFKEQFF TGTGCCGGCAGGTTCCAGACCTCCTTCAAAGAGCAGTTCTTC
TRBJ1-1 . TRBV29-1 TRBD1 CRVESGQVNTEAYF TGCAGAGTTGAGTCGGGACAGGTGAACACTGAAGCTTACTTT
TRBJ2-7 . TRBV29-1 TRBD2 CRVHGTSGESYEQYF TGCAGGGTGCACGGAACTAGCGGGGAGTCCTACGAGCAGTACTTC
TRBJ1-1 . TRBV6-1 . CASSESREAEAFF TGTGCAAGCAGTGAAAGCAGGGAAGCTGAAGCTTTCTTT